The present T cell receptor (beta chain) was sequenced within a study of T cell repertoires in cytomegalovirus infection. Study as a whole: Indications came from public TCR beta signatures; they pointed to CMV infection and to a matching HLA type. Study outcomes and limitations: Ex vivo, HLA-C-restricted CMV-specific TCR beta clonotypes prevailed over the rest of the response. Adding up the frequency of public TCR beta families identified people who carried CMV plus the relevant HLA.

The CDR3 is made up of 15 amino acids. Germline values: CDR1 SGHNT, CDR2 YYREEE (reference sequence). Trimming left V 6 bases short and J 2 bases short, with 16 bases between. TCRdb re-derived calls from the reads in MiXCR, one entry per CDR3 protein. The sample records some 280,000 distinct CDR3 sequences, approximately 13% being singletons. This clonotype was picked up a small number of times. Its target is unknown. This TCR came from a human donor in good health (CMV status not recorded). Some clones in this sample may be carry-over from other donors' samples. The J gene is TRBJ2-3, the V gene TRBV5-4; D not resolved. Sequencing input: PBMCs. The chain's CDR3 is CASNHPGQPTDTQYF. The CDR3 DNA is TGTGCCAGCAACCATCCCGGGCAGCCCACAGATACGCAGTATTTT. The whole variable domain, remainder taken from reference TRBV5-4 and TRBJ2-3, is ETGVTQSPTHLIKTRGQQVTLRCSSQSGHNTVSWYQQALGQGPQFIFQYYREEENGRGNFPPRFSGLQFPNYSSELNVNALELDDSALYLCASNHPGQPTDTQYFGPGTRLTVL.